A single sample gave rise to the 18 T cell receptor beta chains below, sequenced in a study of T cells after yellow fever vaccination. TCRdb reprocessed the 5' RACE reads with MiXCR, giving one entry per CDR3 protein. The sample contains under 400,000 distinct CDR3 sequences, approximately 10% of which appear only once. Sequences were derived from PBMCs, sampled on the day of the first yellow fever vaccination. The receptor source for this set is a man aged 18 to 30 who received the YFV17D yellow fever vaccine.

The J gene is TRBJ2-3, the V gene TRBV11-1; D may be TRBD1 (6 bases). The CDR3 covers 18 residues. Germline CDR1 and CDR2: SGHAT and FQDESV (reference sequence). The germline V and J ends were trimmed by 4 bases and 0 bases, with 20 bases remaining between them. The CDR3 DNA is TGTGCCAGCAGCTCCAGACGGAGAGGACAGTACAGCACAGATACGCAGTATTTT. Translated: CASSSRRRGQYSTDTQYF.

This clonotype came up many times. The chain uses TRBV20-1 and TRBJ2-7, with 9 bases lining up with TRBD1. The CDR3 loop spans 16 amino acids. CDR1 is DFQATT, CDR2 SNEGSKA, per germline (reference sequence). After removal of 5 bases from V and 6 bases from J, the junction contained 17 bases not matched to a gene. The CDR3 nucleotides read TGCAGTGCTCCCGATTTTGCGACAGGGGGGCCCCCCGAGCAGTACGTC. Amino acid sequence: CSAPDFATGGPPEQYV.

This clonotype was counted many times. The rearrangement links TRBV12-3 or TRBV12-4 to TRBJ1-2, with D possibly TRBD1 on 6 matching bases. Trimming stripped 6 bases from V and 5 bases from J, with 13 bases between. The CDR3 sequence is 13 residues long. CDR3 sequence reads: CASSPQGIYGYTF. As DNA, the CDR3 is TGTGCCAGCAGCCCACAGGGAATTTATGGCTACACCTTC.

This clonotype came up a few times. V usage is TRBV20-1 and J usage is TRBJ1-6; TRBD1 agrees at 8 bases. This CDR3 region has 17 residues. V lost 3 bases to trimming and J lost 2 bases; unmatched junction nucleotides: 9. Germline V gene lookup returns CDR1 DFQATT and CDR2 SNEGSKA (reference sequence). As DNA, the CDR3 is TGCAGTGCTAGGGCAGCGGACAGGGAACCCTATAATTCACCCCTCCACTTT. Translating it yields CSARAADREPYNSPLHF.

This clonotype was observed at least ten times. The chain uses TRBV5-1 and TRBJ1-4; D is undetermined. V was clipped by 0 bases and J by 2 bases, with 5 bases between them. The germline gives CDR1 SGHRS, CDR2 YFSETQ. This CDR3 has 14 residues. This CDR3 reads CASSLDATNEKLFF. CDR3 sequence (DNA): TGCGCCAGCAGCTTGGACGCGACTAATGAAAAACTGTTTTTT. Together with reference TRBV5-1 and TRBJ1-4, the CDR3 gives the full variable domain: KAGVTQTPRYLIKTRGQQVTLSCSPISGHRSVSWYQQTPGQGLQFLFEYFSETQRNKGNFPGRFSGRQFSNSRSEMNVSTLELGDSALYLCASSLDATNEKLFFGSGTQLSVL.

Only a few counts were recorded for this clonotype. CDR3 loop: CASSLRFRGGPGETQYF. In nucleotides, the CDR3 is TGTGCCAGCAGTTTAAGGTTTCGCGGCGGCCCGGGGGAGACCCAGTACTTC. The chain recombines TRBV12-3 or TRBV12-4 with TRBJ2-5; D is perhaps TRBD2 (5 bases). The CDR3 extends over 17 amino acids. Trimming left V 2 bases short and J 5 bases short, with 21 bases between.

This clonotype was observed a handful of times. V is TRBV2 and J is TRBJ1-2, with 9 nucleotides matching TRBD1. Trimming at V came to 7 bases and at J to 3 bases, leaving 3 bases not matched to a gene. CDR1 SNHLY and CDR2 FYNNEI come from the germline V gene. This CDR3 comprises 13 residues. The CDR3 loop reads CASKGQGDYGYTF. DNA of the CDR3: TGTGCCAGCAAGGGACAGGGTGACTATGGCTACACCTTC.

This clonotype was seen ten or more times. The chain links TRBV4-3 to TRBJ1-1; D might be TRBD1 (6 bases). Germline V gives CDR1 LGHNA, CDR2 YSLEER. Trimming cost V 2 bases and J 5 bases, with 12 bases left between them. The CDR3 contains 14 residues. In DNA form, the CDR3 reads TGCGCCAGCAGCCAACTGGGGGGCGGAACTGAAGCTTTCTTT. It encodes CASSQLGGGTEAFF.

This clonotype was seen only a few times. The gene calls are TRBV5-1 and TRBJ2-5; D remains ambiguous. This CDR3 region has 14 residues. Germline V gives CDR1 SGHRS, CDR2 YFSETQ. The V end was cut by 0 bases, the J end by 2 bases, with 8 bases between. For the CDR3, the DNA is TGCGCCAGCAGCTTGGTCCTGGGACAAGAGACCCAGTACTTC. Its protein product is CASSLVLGQETQYF. Together with reference TRBV5-1 and TRBJ2-5, the CDR3 gives the full variable domain: KAGVTQTPRYLIKTRGQQVTLSCSPISGHRSVSWYQQTPGQGLQFLFEYFSETQRNKGNFPGRFSGRQFSNSRSEMNVSTLELGDSALYLCASSLVLGQETQYFGPGTRLLVL.

This chain uses TRBV7-8 with TRBJ2-7; 10 bases are shared with TRBD2. The CDR3 runs to 17 residues. Germline CDR1 is SGHVS and CDR2 is FQNEAQ. V lost 3 bases to trimming and J lost 2 bases; unmatched junction nucleotides: 10. CDR3 bases: TGTGCCAGCAGCTTTGCAAGCACTAGCGGGGCTGCCTACGAGCAGTACGTC. Encoded protein: CASSFASTSGAAYEQYV.

The V and J genes are TRBV7-2 and TRBJ1-2; tentatively, D is TRBD1 (5 bases). The germline V gene has CDR1 SGHTA and CDR2 FQGNSA. The CDR3 contains 16 residues. Trimming left V 6 bases short and J 4 bases short, with 21 bases between. CDR3 DNA: TGTGCCAGCAGGGGAGGAAGGCAGGGCTTCGGCTATGGCTACACCTTC. This sequence encodes CASRGGRQGFGYGYTF.

The chain employs TRBV24-1 and TRBJ2-2; the match to TRBD1 covers 8 bases. Germline lookup yields CDR1 KGHDR and CDR2 SFDVKD. The CDR3 is 15 residues long. The junction had 5 bases not matched to a gene; V was cut back by 5 bases and J by 4 bases. The CDR3 nucleotides are TGTGCCACCAGTGGCCCAGGGGGCAGCACCGGGGAGCTGTTTTTT. Translating gives CATSGPGGSTGELFF.

This clonotype came up a few times. The chain couples TRBV4-1 to TRBJ2-1; D is possibly TRBD2 (6 bases). The CDR3 contains 15 residues. Looked up from germline, CDR1 is MGHRA and CDR2 is YSYEKL. V lost 4 bases, J lost 5 bases, and 15 bases lay in between. CDR3: CASSLPGGANNEQFF. CDR3 nucleotides: TGCGCCAGCAGCCTCCCGGGCGGGGCTAACAATGAGCAGTTCTTC.

V is TRBV7-2 and J is TRBJ2-7; 7 bases map to TRBD2. Per germline, CDR1 SGHTA and CDR2 FQGNSA. This CDR3 is 13 amino acids long. J lost 7 bases, V lost 4 bases, and 7 bases had no gene match. The CDR3 sequence is CASSYHQGGEQYV. DNA for the CDR3: TGTGCCAGCAGCTACCACCAGGGAGGGGAGCAGTACGTC.

The chain joins TRBV7-6 to TRBJ2-2; 8 nucleotides match TRBD2. CDR1 SGHVS and CDR2 FNYEAQ come from the germline V gene. J was trimmed by 4 bases and V by 2 bases; bases with no gene match: 15. The CDR3 length is 19 residues. CDR3 residues: CASSLFGRDGGASTGELFF. CDR3 nucleotides: TGTGCCAGCAGCTTATTCGGCCGGGACGGGGGGGCCTCCACCGGGGAGCTGTTTTTT.

The chain carries TRBV12-3 or TRBV12-4 and TRBJ1-1; D remains unclear. The CDR3 consists of 15 residues. The V end lost 1 base, the J end lost 0 bases, and 9 bases lay between the germline ends. CDR3 amino acids: CASSLGEGMNTEAFF. DNA for the CDR3: TGTGCCAGCAGTTTAGGGGAGGGCATGAACACTGAAGCTTTCTTT.

This clonotype was seen at least ten times. The V gene is TRBV7-2, the J gene TRBJ2-1; TRBD2 agrees at 7 bases. Germline V gene data show CDR1 as SGHTA and CDR2 as FQGNSA. The CDR3 has 15 residues. V shed 8 bases and J 4 bases; nucleotides not matched to a gene: 11. The CDR3 bases are TGTGCCAGCCAAACCGTAAGCGGGGCATACAATGAGCAGTTCTTC. Translated: CASQTVSGAYNEQFF.

A few counts support this clonotype. This sequence joins TRBV7-3 and TRBJ2-5; 7 positions agree with TRBD2. CDR1 and CDR2 from the germline V gene are SGHTA and FQGTGA. The CDR3 has 14 amino acids. V trimming: 5 bases; J trimming: 2 bases; junction bases outside the gene matches: 5. CDR3 DNA sequence: TGTGCCAGCAGCCTCCAAGCGGGGCAAGAGACCCAGTACTTC. Translation: CASSLQAGQETQYF.